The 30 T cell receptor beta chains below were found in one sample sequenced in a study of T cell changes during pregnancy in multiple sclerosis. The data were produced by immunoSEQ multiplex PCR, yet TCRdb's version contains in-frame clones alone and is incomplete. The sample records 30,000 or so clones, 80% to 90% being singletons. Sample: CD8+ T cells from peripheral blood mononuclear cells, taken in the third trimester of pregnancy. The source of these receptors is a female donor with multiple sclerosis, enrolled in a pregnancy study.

CDR3 coding DNA: TGTGCCAGCAGTGACGGTCCAGGTTCGGACGGGGAGCTGTTTTTT. Protein product: CASSDGPGSDGELFF. The V and J genes are TRBV2 and TRBJ2-2; D uncertain. The CDR3 is made up of 15 amino acids. Per germline, CDR1 SNHLY and CDR2 FYNNEI. V was trimmed by 3 bases and J by 7 bases, leaving 15 bases between them. Full variable domain (outside the CDR3, taken from reference TRBV2 and TRBJ2-2): EPEVTQTPSHQVTQMGQEVILRCVPISNHLYFYWYRQILGQKVEFLVSFYNNEISEKSEIFDDQFSVERPDGSNFTLKIRSTKLEDSAMYFCASSDGPGSDGELFFGEGSRLTVL.

This CDR3 reads CASSPEGTGVSGYTF. The CDR3 bases are TGTGCCAGCAGCCCAGAGGGGACAGGGGTCTCTGGCTACACCTTC. The V and J genes are TRBV5-4 and TRBJ1-2; 10 nucleotides match TRBD1. Looked up from germline, CDR1 is SGHNT and CDR2 is YYREEE (reference sequence). Trimming took 4 bases from V and 7 from J; bases not matched to a gene: 10. The CDR3 has 15 amino acids.

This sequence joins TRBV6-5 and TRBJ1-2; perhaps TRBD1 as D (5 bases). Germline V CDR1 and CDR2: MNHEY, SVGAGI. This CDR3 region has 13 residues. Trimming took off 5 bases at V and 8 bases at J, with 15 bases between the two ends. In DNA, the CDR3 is TGTGCCAGCAGTCCCGGGGGGAGGAGAGGCTACACCTTC. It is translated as CASSPGGRRGYTF.

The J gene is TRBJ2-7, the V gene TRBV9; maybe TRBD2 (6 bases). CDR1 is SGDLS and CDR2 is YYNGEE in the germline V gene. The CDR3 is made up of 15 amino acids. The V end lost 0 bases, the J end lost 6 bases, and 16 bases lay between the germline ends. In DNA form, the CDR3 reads TGTGCCAGCAGCGTAGGCGGGACTGTCCTCGGCGAGCAGTACTTC. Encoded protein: CASSVGGTVLGEQYF. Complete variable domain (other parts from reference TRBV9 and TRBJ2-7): DSGVTQTPKHLITATGQRVTLRCSPRSGDLSVYWYQQSLDQGLQFLIQYYNGEERAKGNILERFSAQQFPDLHSELNLSSLELGDSALYFCASSVGGTVLGEQYFGPGTRLTVT.

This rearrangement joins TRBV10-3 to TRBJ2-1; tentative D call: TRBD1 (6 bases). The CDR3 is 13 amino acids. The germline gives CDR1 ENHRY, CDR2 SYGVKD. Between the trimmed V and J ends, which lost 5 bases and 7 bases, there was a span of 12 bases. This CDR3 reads CAISRGSNNEQFF. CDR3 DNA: TGTGCCATCAGTAGGGGGAGTAATAATGAGCAGTTCTTC.

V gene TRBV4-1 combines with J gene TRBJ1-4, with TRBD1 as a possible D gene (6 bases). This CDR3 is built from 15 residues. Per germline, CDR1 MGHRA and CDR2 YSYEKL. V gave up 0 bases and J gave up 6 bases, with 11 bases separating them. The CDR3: CASSQDQGLDEKLFF. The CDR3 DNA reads TGCGCCAGCAGCCAAGATCAGGGGCTCGATGAAAAACTGTTTTTT.

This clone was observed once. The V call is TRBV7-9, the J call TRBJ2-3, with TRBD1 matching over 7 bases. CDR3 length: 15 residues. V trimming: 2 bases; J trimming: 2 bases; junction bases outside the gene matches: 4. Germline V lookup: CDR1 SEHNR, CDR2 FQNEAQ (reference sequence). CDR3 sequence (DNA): TGTGCCAGCAGCTTAAGGGGGCAGAACACAGATACGCAGTATTTT. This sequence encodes CASSLRGQNTDTQYF.

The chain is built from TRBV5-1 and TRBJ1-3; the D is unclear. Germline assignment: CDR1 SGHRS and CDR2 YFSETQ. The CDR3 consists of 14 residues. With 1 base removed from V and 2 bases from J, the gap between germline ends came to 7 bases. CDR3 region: CASSLNAAGNTIYF. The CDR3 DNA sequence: TGCGCCAGCAGCTTGAACGCAGCTGGAAACACCATATATTTT.

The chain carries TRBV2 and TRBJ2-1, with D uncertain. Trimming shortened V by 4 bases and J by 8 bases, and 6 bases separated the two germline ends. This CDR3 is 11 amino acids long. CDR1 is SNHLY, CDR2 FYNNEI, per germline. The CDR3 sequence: CASSVIDEQFF. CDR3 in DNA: TGTGCCAGCAGTGTTATAGATGAGCAGTTCTTC.

The CDR3 loop reads CASSSGTGELFF. CDR3 DNA sequence: TGTGCCAGCAGTTCAGGGACCGGGGAGCTGTTTTTT. The V gene is TRBV27, the J gene TRBJ2-2, with D tentatively TRBD1 (5 bases). CDR1 and CDR2 (germline): MNHEY, SMNVEV (reference sequence). Trimming cost V 4 bases and J 5 bases, with 5 bases left between them. CDR3 length: 12 amino acids.

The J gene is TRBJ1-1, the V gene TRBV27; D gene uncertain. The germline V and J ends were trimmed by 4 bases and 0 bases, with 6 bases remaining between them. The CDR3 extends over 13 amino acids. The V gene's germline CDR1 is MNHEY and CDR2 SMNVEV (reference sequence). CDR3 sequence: CASSSRLNTEAFF. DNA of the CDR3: TGTGCCAGCAGTTCTCGTTTGAACACTGAAGCTTTCTTT.

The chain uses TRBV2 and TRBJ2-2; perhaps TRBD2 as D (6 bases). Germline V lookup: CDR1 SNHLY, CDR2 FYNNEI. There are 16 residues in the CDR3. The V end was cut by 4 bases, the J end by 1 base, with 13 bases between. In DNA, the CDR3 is TGTGCCAGCAGTGCCCAGGGACTGTGGAACACCGGGGAGCTGTTTTTT. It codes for CASSAQGLWNTGELFF. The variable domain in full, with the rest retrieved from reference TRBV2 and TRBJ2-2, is EPEVTQTPSHQVTQMGQEVILRCVPISNHLYFYWYRQILGQKVEFLVSFYNNEISEKSEIFDDQFSVERPDGSNFTLKIRSTKLEDSAMYFCASSAQGLWNTGELFFGEGSRLTVL.

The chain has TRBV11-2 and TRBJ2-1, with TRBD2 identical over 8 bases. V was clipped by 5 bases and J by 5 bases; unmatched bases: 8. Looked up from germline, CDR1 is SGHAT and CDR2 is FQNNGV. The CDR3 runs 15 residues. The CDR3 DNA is TGTGCCAGCAGCCCCAGGCGGGGGGCCCACAATGAGCAGTTCTTC. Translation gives CASSPRRGAHNEQFF.

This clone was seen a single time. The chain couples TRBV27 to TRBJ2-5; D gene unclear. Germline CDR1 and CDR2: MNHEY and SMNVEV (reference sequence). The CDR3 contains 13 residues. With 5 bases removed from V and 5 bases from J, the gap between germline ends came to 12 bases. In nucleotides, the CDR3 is TGTGCCAGCAGTGAGCTAGTTTCGGAGACCCAGTACTTC. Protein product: CASSELVSETQYF.

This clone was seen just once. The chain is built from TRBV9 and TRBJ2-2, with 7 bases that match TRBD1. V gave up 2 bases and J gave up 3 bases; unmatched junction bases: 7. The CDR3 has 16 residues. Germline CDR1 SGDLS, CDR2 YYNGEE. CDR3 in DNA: TGTGCCAGCAGCGTTCAGACAGGGACCGACACCGGGGAGCTGTTTTTT. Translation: CASSVQTGTDTGELFF.

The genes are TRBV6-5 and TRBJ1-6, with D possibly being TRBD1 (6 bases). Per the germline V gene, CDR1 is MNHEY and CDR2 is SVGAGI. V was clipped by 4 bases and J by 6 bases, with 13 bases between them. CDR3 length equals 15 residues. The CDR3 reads CASSFRTDANSPLHF. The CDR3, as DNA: TGTGCCAGCAGTTTCCGGACAGACGCTAATTCACCCCTCCACTTT.

CDR3 sequence (DNA): TGTGCCAGCAGCTTGGGGGGGTCACTTAACTATGGCTACACCTTC. As protein: CASSLGGSLNYGYTF. V usage is TRBV7-9 and J usage is TRBJ1-2; TRBD1 is a possible D gene (5 bases). Trimming cost V 3 bases and J 1 base, with 12 bases left between them. The germline V gene encodes CDR1 SEHNR and CDR2 FQNEAQ (reference sequence). The CDR3 loop spans 15 amino acids.

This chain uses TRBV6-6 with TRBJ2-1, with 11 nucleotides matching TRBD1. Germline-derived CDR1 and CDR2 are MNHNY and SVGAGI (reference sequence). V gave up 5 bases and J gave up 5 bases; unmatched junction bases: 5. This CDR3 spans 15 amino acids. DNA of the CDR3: TGTGCCAGCAGTCGACCGGGACAGGGGGACAATGAGCAGTTCTTC. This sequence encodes CASSRPGQGDNEQFF.

For the CDR3, the DNA is TGCAGCGTTGTAGCCTATCCGGAGACCCAGTACTTC. Its protein is CSVVAYPETQYF. The gene calls are TRBV29-1 and TRBJ2-5; D is undetermined. Germline CDR1 and CDR2: SQVTM and ANQGSEA. Between the trimmed V and J ends, which lost 4 bases and 5 bases, there was a span of 11 bases. CDR3 size: 12 residues.

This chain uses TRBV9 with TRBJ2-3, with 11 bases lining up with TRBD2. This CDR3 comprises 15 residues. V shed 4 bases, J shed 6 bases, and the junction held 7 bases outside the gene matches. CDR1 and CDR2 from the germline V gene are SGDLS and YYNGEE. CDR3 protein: CASSSRTSGLDTQYF. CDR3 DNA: TGTGCCAGCAGCTCCCGGACTAGCGGGCTGGATACGCAGTATTTT. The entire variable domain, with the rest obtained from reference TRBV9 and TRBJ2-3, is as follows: DSGVTQTPKHLITATGQRVTLRCSPRSGDLSVYWYQQSLDQGLQFLIQYYNGEERAKGNILERFSAQQFPDLHSELNLSSLELGDSALYFCASSSRTSGLDTQYFGPGTRLTVL.

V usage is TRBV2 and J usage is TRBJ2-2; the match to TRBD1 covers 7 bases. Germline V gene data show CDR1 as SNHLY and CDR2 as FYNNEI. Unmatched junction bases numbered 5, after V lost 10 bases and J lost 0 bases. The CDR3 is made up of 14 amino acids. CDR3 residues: CATGQTSNTGELFF. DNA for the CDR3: TGTGCCACGGGACAGACTTCGAACACCGGGGAGCTGTTTTTT.

The CDR3 loop is CASSLDRRAQPQHF. DNA for the CDR3: TGTGCCAGCAGCCTCGACAGACGGGCTCAGCCCCAGCATTTT. The chain recombines TRBV7-8 with TRBJ1-5; TRBD1 is a possible D gene (5 bases). Trimming cost V 5 bases and J 6 bases, with 14 bases left between them. This CDR3 comprises 14 residues. Germline CDR1 is SGHVS and CDR2 is FQNEAQ.

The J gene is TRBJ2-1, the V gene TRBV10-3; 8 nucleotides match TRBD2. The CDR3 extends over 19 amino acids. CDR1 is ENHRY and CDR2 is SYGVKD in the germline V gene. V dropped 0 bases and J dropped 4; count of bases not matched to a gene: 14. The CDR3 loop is CAISESRRPYSGKYNEQFF. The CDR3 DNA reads TGTGCCATCAGTGAGTCTAGACGGCCCTATAGCGGGAAGTACAATGAGCAGTTCTTC.

The CDR3 bases are TGTGCCAGCAGTACAGGGCCAAATTCACCCCTCCACTTT. Translated, it gives CASSTGPNSPLHF. V usage is TRBV25-1 and J usage is TRBJ1-6; D perhaps matches TRBD1 (6 bases). There are 13 residues in the CDR3. V gave up 5 bases and J gave up 7 bases, with 9 bases separating them. Germline V gene data show CDR1 as MGHDK and CDR2 as SYGVNS. Filled out from reference TRBV25-1 and TRBJ1-6, the complete variable domain reads EADIYQTPRYLVIGTGKKITLECSQTMGHDKMYWYQQDPGMELHLIHYSYGVNSTEKGDLSSESTVSRIRTEHFPLTLESARPSHTSQYLCASSTGPNSPLHFGNGTRLTVT.

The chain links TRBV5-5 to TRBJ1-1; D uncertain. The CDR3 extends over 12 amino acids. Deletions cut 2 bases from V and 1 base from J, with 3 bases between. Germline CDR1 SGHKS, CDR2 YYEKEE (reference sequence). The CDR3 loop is CASSFGNTEAFF. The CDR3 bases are TGTGCCAGCAGCTTCGGGAACACTGAAGCTTTCTTT.

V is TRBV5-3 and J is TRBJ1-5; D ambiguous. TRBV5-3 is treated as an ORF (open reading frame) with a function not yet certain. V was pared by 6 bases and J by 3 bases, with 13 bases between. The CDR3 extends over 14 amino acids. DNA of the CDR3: TGTGCCAGAATTAGAACGGAGACCAATCAGCCCCAGCATTTT. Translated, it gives CARIRTETNQPQHF.

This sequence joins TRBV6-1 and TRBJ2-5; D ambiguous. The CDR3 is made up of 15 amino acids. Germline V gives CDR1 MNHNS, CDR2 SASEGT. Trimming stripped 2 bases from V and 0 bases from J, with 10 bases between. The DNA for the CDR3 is TGTGCCAGCAGTGAATTCGAGGATTACCAAGAGACCCAGTACTTC. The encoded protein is CASSEFEDYQETQYF.

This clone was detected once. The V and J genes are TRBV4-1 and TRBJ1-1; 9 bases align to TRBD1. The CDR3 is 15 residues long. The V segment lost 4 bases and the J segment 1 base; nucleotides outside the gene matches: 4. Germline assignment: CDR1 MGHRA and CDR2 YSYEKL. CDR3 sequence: CASSPGTGRNTEAFF. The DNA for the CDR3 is TGCGCCAGCAGCCCCGGGACAGGGAGGAACACTGAAGCTTTCTTT.

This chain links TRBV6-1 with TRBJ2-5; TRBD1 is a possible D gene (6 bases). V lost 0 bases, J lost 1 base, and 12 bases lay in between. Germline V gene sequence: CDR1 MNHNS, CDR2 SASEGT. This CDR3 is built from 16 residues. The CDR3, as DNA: TGTGCCAGCAGTGAAGCGGGGTGGGGGCTCCAAGAGACCCAGTACTTC. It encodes CASSEAGWGLQETQYF.

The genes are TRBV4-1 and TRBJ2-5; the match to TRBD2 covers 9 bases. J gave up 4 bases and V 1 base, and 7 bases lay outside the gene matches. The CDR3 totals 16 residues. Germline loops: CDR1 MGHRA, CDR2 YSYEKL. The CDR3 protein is CASSQASAGGLETQYF. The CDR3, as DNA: TGCGCCAGCAGCCAAGCTTCAGCGGGGGGTCTAGAGACCCAGTACTTC.